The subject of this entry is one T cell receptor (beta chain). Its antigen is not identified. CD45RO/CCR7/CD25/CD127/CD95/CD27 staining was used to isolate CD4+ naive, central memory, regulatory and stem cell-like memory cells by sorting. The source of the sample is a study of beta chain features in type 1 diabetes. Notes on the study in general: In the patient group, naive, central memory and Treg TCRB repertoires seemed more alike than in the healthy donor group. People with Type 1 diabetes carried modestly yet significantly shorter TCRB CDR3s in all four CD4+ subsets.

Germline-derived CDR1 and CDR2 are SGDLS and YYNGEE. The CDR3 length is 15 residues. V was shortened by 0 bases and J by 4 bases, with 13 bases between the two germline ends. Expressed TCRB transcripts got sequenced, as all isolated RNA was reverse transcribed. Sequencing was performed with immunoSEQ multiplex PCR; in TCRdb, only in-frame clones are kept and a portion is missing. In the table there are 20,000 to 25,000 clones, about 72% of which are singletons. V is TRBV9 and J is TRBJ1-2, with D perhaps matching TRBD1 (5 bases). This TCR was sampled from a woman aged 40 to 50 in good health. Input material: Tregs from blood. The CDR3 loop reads CASSVGSGGAYGYTF. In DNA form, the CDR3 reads TGTGCCAGCAGCGTAGGATCGGGAGGGGCCTATGGCTACACCTTC.